This note documents a single TCR beta chain sequence. The antigen is not known. This sample was taken from a study of T cells in localized non-small cell lung cancer. General study results and limits: A median around 55 of the top 100 tumor clones appeared in adjacent lung. Highest T cell clonality was seen in uninvolved adjacent lung, surpassing that measured in tumor. Heterogeneity remains possible, as sequencing covered one tumor region only.

The method was immunoSEQ multiplex PCR; TCRdb's version includes in-frame clones alone and lacks a portion of them. Among tens of thousands of clones listed, around 86% were seen once. Trimming cost V 7 bases and J 1 base, with 10 bases left between them. This CDR3 comprises 13 residues. CDR1 is ENHRY and CDR2 is SYGVKD in the germline V gene. This specimen consisted of peripheral blood, obtained before any cancer treatment. The genes are TRBV10-3 and TRBJ1-1; D gene ambiguous. This receptor was obtained from a male donor aged 60 or older with stage III squamous cell lung carcinoma. The CDR3 DNA is TGTGCCATCACTCCTGGGGAGAACACTGAAGCTTTCTTT. It yields the protein CAITPGENTEAFF.